Listed here are 21 T cell receptor beta chains from one sample, sequenced in a study of cytomegalovirus exposure and HLA in healthy donors. The PCR made use of 60 Vbeta and 13 Jbeta primers. Assay: immunoSEQ multiplex PCR; the TCRdb copy retains only in-frame clones and omits some. The repertoire holds about 110,000 clones, with roughly 73% as singletons. Sample: PBMCs. The receptors originated from a man aged 35-49 years in good health and CMV-seronegative.

The gene calls are TRBV5-1 and TRBJ2-1, with D perhaps TRBD1 (6 bases). The V end lost 0 bases, the J end lost 2 bases, and 6 bases lay between the germline ends. CDR1 and CDR2 from the germline V gene are SGHRS and YFSETQ. The CDR3 is made up of 14 amino acids. CDR3 DNA sequence: TGCGCCAGCAGCTTGGGGGACACCTACAATGAGCAGTTCTTC. It is translated as CASSLGDTYNEQFF.

This chain connects TRBV14 to TRBJ1-2; D not certain. Germline CDR1 reads SGHDN; CDR2 reads FVKESK. The CDR3 has 13 amino acids. Trimming took 3 bases from V and 2 from J, leaving 7 bases between them. The CDR3 DNA follows: TGTGCCAGCAGCCACGCCCGGAACTATGGCTACACCTTC. Its protein product is CASSHARNYGYTF.

This clone was detected once. The chain uses TRBV7-3 and TRBJ2-5, with 8 nucleotides matching TRBD2. Trimming cost V 8 bases and J 0 bases; bases outside gene matches: 2. The CDR3 consists of 13 residues. Germline CDR1 is SGHTA and CDR2 is FQGTGA. CDR3 nucleotide sequence: TGTGCCAGCGCGGGGGGACACCAAGAGACCCAGTACTTC. Its protein product is CASAGGHQETQYF.

The table lists this clone with a few counts. The genes are TRBV7-2 and TRBJ1-1, with 8 bases matching TRBD1. The V and J ends lost 5 bases and 5 bases, in that order; junction bases with no gene match: 10. Germline CDR1 reads SGHTA; CDR2 reads FQGNSA. The CDR3 extends over 15 amino acids. The CDR3 DNA follows: TGTGCCAGCAGCGCAGGGGGCGTAATTCAAACTGAAGCTTTCTTT. It encodes CASSAGGVIQTEAFF.

A single count supports this clone. The chain uses TRBV19 and TRBJ1-2; 7 nucleotides agree with TRBD1. V shed 5 bases and J 7 bases; nucleotides not matched to a gene: 7. CDR1 is LNHDA, CDR2 SQIVND, per germline (reference sequence). This CDR3 is 13 amino acids long. The CDR3 protein is CASSPGTAVGYTF. The CDR3 DNA reads TGTGCCAGTAGTCCGGGGACAGCGGTTGGCTACACCTTC.

The chain joins TRBV5-1 to TRBJ1-6, with TRBD1 matching 9 bases. V shed 4 bases and J 7 bases; nucleotides not matched to a gene: 12. The CDR3 length is 17 residues. From germline, CDR1 is SGHRS and CDR2 YFSETQ. CDR3 protein: CASSGQGPLRGNSPLHF. The DNA of the CDR3 is TGCGCCAGCAGCGGACAGGGGCCCCTGCGGGGGAATTCACCCCTCCACTTT. The whole variable domain, remainder taken from reference TRBV5-1 and TRBJ1-6, is KAGVTQTPRYLIKTRGQQVTLSCSPISGHRSVSWYQQTPGQGLQFLFEYFSETQRNKGNFPGRFSGRQFSNSRSEMNVSTLELGDSALYLCASSGQGPLRGNSPLHFGNGTRLTVT.

The V call is TRBV28, the J call TRBJ1-1; D is unresolved. This CDR3 comprises 12 residues. With 10 bases removed from V and 6 bases from J, the gap between germline ends came to 15 bases. Germline CDR1 and CDR2: MDHEN and SYDVKM. The CDR3 sequence: CATSAIRAEAFF. Written as DNA, the CDR3 is TGTGCCACCTCAGCGATCCGTGCTGAAGCTTTCTTT.

The rearrangement joins TRBV5-6 to TRBJ1-5, with 7 bases that match TRBD1. This CDR3 contains 13 residues. Germline CDR1 SGHDT, CDR2 YYEEEE. V was clipped by 0 bases and J by 10 bases; unmatched bases: 4. The chain's CDR3 is CASSLAAGGPQHF. The DNA of the CDR3 is TGTGCCAGCAGCTTGGCCGCAGGGGGACCCCAGCATTTT.

The chain employs TRBV4-2 and TRBJ2-2, with 11 bases that match TRBD2. Germline V CDR1 and CDR2: LGHNA, YNFKEQ. The CDR3 consists of 18 residues. The V segment lost 0 bases and the J segment 2 bases; nucleotides outside the gene matches: 5. CDR3 sequence reads: CASSQDPSGGYNTGELFF. CDR3 nucleotide sequence: TGTGCCAGCAGCCAAGATCCTAGCGGGGGGTACAACACCGGGGAGCTGTTTTTT.

The chain has TRBV6-1 and TRBJ1-4; 7 nucleotides match TRBD1. CDR1 is MNHNS and CDR2 is SASEGT in the germline V gene. V lost 5 bases and J lost 3; bases outside the gene matches: 6. CDR3 length: 15 residues. The CDR3 loop is CASSTLGGPNEKLFF. CDR3 bases: TGTGCCAGCAGTACCCTAGGGGGCCCTAATGAAAAACTGTTTTTT.

This clone was counted between two and nine times. The chain carries TRBV18 and TRBJ2-5, with D possibly being TRBD2 (6 bases). The CDR3 has 16 residues. Germline lookup yields CDR1 KGHSH and CDR2 LQKENI. Trimming left V 2 bases short and J 5 bases short, with 18 bases between. The CDR3 DNA sequence: TGTGCCAGCTCACCAGAACTAGCTATCCCCGGGGAGACCCAGTACTTC. Its translation: CASSPELAIPGETQYF.

The count of this clone is one. The rearrangement links TRBV6-5 to TRBJ2-7; D is perhaps TRBD1 (6 bases). This CDR3 has 15 amino acids. Germline V gives CDR1 MNHEY, CDR2 SVGAGI. Trimming removed 6 bases from V and 3 bases from J, with 18 bases in between. CDR3 bases: TGTGCCAGCAGCACCACTGGGACACGGCTCTACGAGCAGTACTTC. It encodes CASSTTGTRLYEQYF.

The chain has TRBV5-6 and TRBJ2-7, with a weak D call TRBD1 (5 bases). The CDR3 is 15 amino acids. The germline V gene encodes CDR1 SGHDT and CDR2 YYEEEE. V was cut by 3 bases and J by 2 bases, with 15 bases left in between. The CDR3 loop is CASSSETGNPYEQYF. CDR3 coding DNA: TGTGCCAGCAGCTCTGAAACAGGAAACCCCTACGAGCAGTACTTC.

This chain connects TRBV5-1 to TRBJ2-3; TRBD2 aligns across 9 bases. V lost 4 bases, J lost 3 bases, and 9 bases stayed unmatched. Per the germline V gene, CDR1 is SGHRS and CDR2 is YFSETQ. This CDR3 is 16 amino acids long. The DNA of the CDR3 is TGCGCCAGCAGCCCCAGGCGCGGGGGGGCAACAGATACGCAGTATTTT. Translated: CASSPRRGGATDTQYF.

This clone was observed a handful of times. The V and J genes are TRBV9 and TRBJ1-5; unclear D gene. The germline V and J ends were trimmed by 4 bases and 5 bases, with 16 bases remaining between them. The CDR3 runs 15 residues. Germline lookup yields CDR1 SGDLS and CDR2 YYNGEE. CDR3 bases: TGTGCCAGCAGCTTAGACGGTGTTGCCGATCAGCCCCAGCATTTT. Protein sequence: CASSLDGVADQPQHF.

This chain connects TRBV5-1 to TRBJ2-7; 8 bases line up with TRBD1. The CDR3 covers 14 residues. Per the germline V gene, CDR1 is SGHRS and CDR2 is YFSETQ. The V segment lost 7 bases and the J segment 0 bases; nucleotides outside the gene matches: 6. CDR3 residues: CASGNRGSSYEQYF. The CDR3 DNA reads TGCGCCAGCGGAAACAGGGGGAGCTCCTACGAGCAGTACTTC.

The gene calls are TRBV5-1 and TRBJ2-5; possible D gene TRBD1, 6 bases. Trimming pared 1 base from V and 5 bases from J, leaving 15 bases between. The CDR3 has 15 amino acids. From germline, CDR1 is SGHRS and CDR2 YFSETQ. CDR3 nucleotides: TGCGCCAGCAGCTTGAGCCCAGGGGAGTGGGAGACCCAGTACTTC. Protein sequence: CASSLSPGEWETQYF.

This clone was seen a single time. The J gene is TRBJ2-7, the V gene TRBV2; the match to TRBD2 covers 11 bases. This CDR3 comprises 17 residues. V lost 0 bases, J lost 3 bases, and 7 bases stayed unmatched. The germline V gene has CDR1 SNHLY and CDR2 FYNNEI. CDR3 sequence: CASSEALGTSGIYEQYF. In DNA, the CDR3 is TGTGCCAGCAGTGAAGCGCTTGGGACTAGCGGAATCTACGAGCAGTACTTC.

V is TRBV7-9 and J is TRBJ2-7; 8 bases map to TRBD2. Germline lookup yields CDR1 SEHNR and CDR2 FQNEAQ (reference sequence). The CDR3 consists of 14 residues. Unmatched junction bases numbered 10, after V lost 5 bases and J lost 7 bases. In DNA, the CDR3 is TGTGCCAGCAGCCAGACTAGCGCCGTCGGGGAGCAGTACTTC. This sequence encodes CASSQTSAVGEQYF.

The gene calls are TRBV10-3 and TRBJ2-5, with 7 bases aligning to TRBD2. This CDR3 spans 14 amino acids. Germline V gives CDR1 ENHRY, CDR2 SYGVKD. J lost 5 bases, V lost 7 bases, and 10 bases had no gene match. In DNA, the CDR3 is TGTGCCATCAAGCGCGACGGGGGGAGGGAGACCCAGTACTTC. It specifies CAIKRDGGRETQYF.

The rearrangement links TRBV9 to TRBJ2-1, with D uncertain. V lost 4 bases and J 3 bases, leaving 11 bases between the germline ends. Germline CDR1 SGDLS, CDR2 YYNGEE. The CDR3 consists of 14 residues. The CDR3 sequence is CASSPSTRYNEQFF. For the CDR3, the DNA is TGTGCCAGCAGCCCCTCTACGCGCTACAATGAGCAGTTCTTC.